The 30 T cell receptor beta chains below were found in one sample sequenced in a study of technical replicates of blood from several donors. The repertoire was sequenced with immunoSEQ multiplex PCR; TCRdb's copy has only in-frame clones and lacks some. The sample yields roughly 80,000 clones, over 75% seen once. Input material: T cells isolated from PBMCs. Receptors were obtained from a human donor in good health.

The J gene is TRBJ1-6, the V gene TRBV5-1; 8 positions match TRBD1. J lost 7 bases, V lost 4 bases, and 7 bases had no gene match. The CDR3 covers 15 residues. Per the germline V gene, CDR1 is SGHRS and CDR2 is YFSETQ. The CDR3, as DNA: TGCGCCAGCAGCGTGAGGACAGGGAAAAATTCACCCCTCCACTTT. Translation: CASSVRTGKNSPLHF. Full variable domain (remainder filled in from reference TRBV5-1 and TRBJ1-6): KAGVTQTPRYLIKTRGQQVTLSCSPISGHRSVSWYQQTPGQGLQFLFEYFSETQRNKGNFPGRFSGRQFSNSRSEMNVSTLELGDSALYLCASSVRTGKNSPLHFGNGTRLTVT.

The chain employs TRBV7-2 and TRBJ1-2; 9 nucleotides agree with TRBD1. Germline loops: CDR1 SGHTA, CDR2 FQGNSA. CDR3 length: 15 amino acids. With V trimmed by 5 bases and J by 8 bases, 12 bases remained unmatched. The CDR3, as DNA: TGTGCCAGCAGCCCCTCGGGGGACAGGGTGTCCGGCTACACCTTC. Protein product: CASSPSGDRVSGYTF. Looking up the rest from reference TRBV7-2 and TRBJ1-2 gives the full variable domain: GAGVSQSPSNKVTEKGKDVELRCDPISGHTALYWYRQSLGQGLEFLIYFQGNSAPDKSGLPSDRFSAERTGGSVSTLTIQRTQQEDSAVYLCASSPSGDRVSGYTFGSGTRLTVV.

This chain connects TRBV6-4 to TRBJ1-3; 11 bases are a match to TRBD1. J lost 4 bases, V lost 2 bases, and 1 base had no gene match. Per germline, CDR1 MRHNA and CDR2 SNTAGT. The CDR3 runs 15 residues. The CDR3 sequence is CASSDGQGAGNTIYF. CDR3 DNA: TGTGCCAGCAGTGACGGACAGGGGGCCGGAAACACCATATATTTT.

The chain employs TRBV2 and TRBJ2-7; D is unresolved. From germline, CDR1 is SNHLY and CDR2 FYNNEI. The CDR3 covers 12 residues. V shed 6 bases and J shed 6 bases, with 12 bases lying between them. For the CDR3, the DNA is TGTGCCAGCAGCCCCGGCCCGGGCGAGCAGTACTTC. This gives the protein CASSPGPGEQYF.

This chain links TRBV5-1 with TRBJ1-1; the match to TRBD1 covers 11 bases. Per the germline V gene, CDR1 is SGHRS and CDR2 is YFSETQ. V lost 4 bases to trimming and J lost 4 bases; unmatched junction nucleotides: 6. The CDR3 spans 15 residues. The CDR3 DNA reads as TGCGCCAGCAGCACCGGGACAGGGGGAATCACTGAAGCTTTCTTT. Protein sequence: CASSTGTGGITEAFF.

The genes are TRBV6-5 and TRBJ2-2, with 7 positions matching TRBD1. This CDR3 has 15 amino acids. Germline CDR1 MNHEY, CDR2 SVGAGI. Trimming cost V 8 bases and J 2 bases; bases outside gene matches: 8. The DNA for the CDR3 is TGTGCCAGCGGAAGGGGGACAGTTAACACCGGGGAGCTGTTTTTT. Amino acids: CASGRGTVNTGELFF.

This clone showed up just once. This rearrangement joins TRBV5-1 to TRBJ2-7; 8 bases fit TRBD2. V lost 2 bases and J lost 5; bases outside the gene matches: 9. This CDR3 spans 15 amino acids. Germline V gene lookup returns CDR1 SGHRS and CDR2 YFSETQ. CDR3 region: CASSLSGTSIDEQYF. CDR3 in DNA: TGCGCCAGCAGCTTATCCGGGACTAGTATCGACGAGCAGTACTTC.

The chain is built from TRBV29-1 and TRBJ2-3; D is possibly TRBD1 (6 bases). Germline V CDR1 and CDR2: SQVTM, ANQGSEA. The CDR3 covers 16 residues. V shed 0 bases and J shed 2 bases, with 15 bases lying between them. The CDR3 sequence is CSVEDNRDKLTDTQYF. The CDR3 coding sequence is TGCAGCGTTGAAGATAACCGGGACAAACTCACAGATACGCAGTATTTT.

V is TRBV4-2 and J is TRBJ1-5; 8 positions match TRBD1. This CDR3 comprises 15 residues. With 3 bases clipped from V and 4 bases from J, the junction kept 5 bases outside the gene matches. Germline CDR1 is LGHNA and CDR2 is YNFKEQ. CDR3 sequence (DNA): TGTGCCAGCAGCCAGACCGGACAGGGAAATCAGCCCCAGCATTTT. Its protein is CASSQTGQGNQPQHF.

The CDR3 protein is CASTPASQNSNYGYTF. The DNA for the CDR3 is TGTGCCAGCACCCCCGCATCCCAGAATTCTAACTATGGCTACACCTTC. This chain joins TRBV28 and TRBJ1-2; D ambiguous. Germline V gene sequence: CDR1 MDHEN, CDR2 SYDVKM. Trimming cost V 7 bases and J 0 bases, with 18 bases left between them. CDR3 length: 16 amino acids.

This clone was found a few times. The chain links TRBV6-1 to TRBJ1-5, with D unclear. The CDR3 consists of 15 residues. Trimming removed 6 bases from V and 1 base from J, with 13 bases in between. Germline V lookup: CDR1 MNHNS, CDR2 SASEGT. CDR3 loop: CASRGRGTSNQPQHF. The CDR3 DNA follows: TGTGCCAGCAGAGGACGGGGAACGAGCAATCAGCCCCAGCATTTT.

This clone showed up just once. The CDR3 DNA reads TGTGCCAGCAGCCCCCGGGGGGACTCCTACAATGAGCAGTTCTTC. This gives the protein CASSPRGDSYNEQFF. V usage is TRBV7-2 and J usage is TRBJ2-1; 7 nucleotides align to TRBD2. This CDR3 has 15 amino acids. Germline V gives CDR1 SGHTA, CDR2 FQGNSA. The ends lost 5 bases at V and 0 bases at J; junction bases unmatched: 4.

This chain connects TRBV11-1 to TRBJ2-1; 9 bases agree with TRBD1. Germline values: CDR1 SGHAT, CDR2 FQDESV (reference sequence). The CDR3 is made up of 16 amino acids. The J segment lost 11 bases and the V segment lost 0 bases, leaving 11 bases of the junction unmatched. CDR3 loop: CASSLAKNPGQGKQFF. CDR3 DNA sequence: TGTGCCAGCAGCTTAGCAAAGAACCCGGGACAGGGTAAGCAGTTCTTC.

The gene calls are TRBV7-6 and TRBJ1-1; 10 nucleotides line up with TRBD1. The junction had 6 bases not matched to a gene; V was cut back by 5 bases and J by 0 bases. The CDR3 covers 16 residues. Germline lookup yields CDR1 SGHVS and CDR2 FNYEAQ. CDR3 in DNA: TGTGCCAGCAGCACCCTCGGGACAGGGGTGAACACTGAAGCTTTCTTT. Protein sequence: CASSTLGTGVNTEAFF.

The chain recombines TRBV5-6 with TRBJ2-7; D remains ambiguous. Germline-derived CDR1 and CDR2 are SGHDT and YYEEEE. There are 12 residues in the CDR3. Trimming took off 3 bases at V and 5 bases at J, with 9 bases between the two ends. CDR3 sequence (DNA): TGTGCCAGCAGCTCTAGTTCCCACGAGCAGTACTTC. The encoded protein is CASSSSSHEQYF.

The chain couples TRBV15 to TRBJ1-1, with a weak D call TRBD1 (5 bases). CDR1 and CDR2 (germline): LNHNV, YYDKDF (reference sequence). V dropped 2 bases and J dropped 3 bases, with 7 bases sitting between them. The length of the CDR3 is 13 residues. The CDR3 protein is CATSRQGHTEAFF. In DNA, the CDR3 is TGTGCCACCAGCAGACAGGGTCACACTGAAGCTTTCTTT.

As DNA, the CDR3 is TGTGCCAGCAGCGGGACAGGGCTTGAAGCTTTCTTT. It is translated as CASSGTGLEAFF. This chain uses TRBV5-4 with TRBJ1-1; the match to TRBD1 covers 9 bases. Germline assignment: CDR1 SGHNT and CDR2 YYREEE (reference sequence). Trimming took 4 bases from V and 7 from J; bases not matched to a gene: 2. There are 12 residues in the CDR3.

CDR3: CASSPRSTYEQYF. As DNA, the CDR3 is TGTGCCAGCAGCCCCCGGAGTACCTACGAGCAGTACTTC. This rearrangement joins TRBV7-9 to TRBJ2-7, with D uncertain. With 5 bases removed from V and 2 bases from J, the gap between germline ends came to 10 bases. From germline, CDR1 is SEHNR and CDR2 FQNEAQ (reference sequence). This CDR3 has 13 amino acids.

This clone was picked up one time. The CDR3, as DNA: TGTGCCAGCAGCCAGGGACAGGGATATGGCTACACCTTC. It specifies CASSQGQGYGYTF. The genes are TRBV28 and TRBJ1-2; TRBD1 aligns across 9 bases. CDR1 MDHEN and CDR2 SYDVKM come from the germline V gene. V shed 6 bases, J shed 5 bases, and the junction held 4 bases outside the gene matches. The CDR3 sequence is 13 residues long.

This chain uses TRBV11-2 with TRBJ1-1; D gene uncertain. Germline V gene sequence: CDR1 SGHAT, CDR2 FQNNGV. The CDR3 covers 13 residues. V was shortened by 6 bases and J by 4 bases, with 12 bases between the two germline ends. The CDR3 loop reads CASRTGLGTEAFF. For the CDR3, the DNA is TGTGCCAGCAGGACCGGGTTGGGCACTGAAGCTTTCTTT.

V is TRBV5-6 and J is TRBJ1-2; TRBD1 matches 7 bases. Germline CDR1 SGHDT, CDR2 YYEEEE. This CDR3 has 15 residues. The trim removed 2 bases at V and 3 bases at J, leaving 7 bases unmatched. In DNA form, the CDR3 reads TGTGCCAGCAGCTTATGGGGACAGCCGTACTATGGCTACACCTTC. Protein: CASSLWGQPYYGYTF.

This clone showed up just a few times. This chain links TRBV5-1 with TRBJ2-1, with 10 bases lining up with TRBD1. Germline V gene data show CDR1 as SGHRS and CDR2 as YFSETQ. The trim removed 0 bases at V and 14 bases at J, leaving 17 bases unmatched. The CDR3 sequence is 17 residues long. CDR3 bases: TGCGCCAGCAGCTTGGACGAGACAGGGGGCTTTAGCGGGACAAAGTTCTTC. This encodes CASSLDETGGFSGTKFF. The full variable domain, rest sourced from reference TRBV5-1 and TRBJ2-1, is KAGVTQTPRYLIKTRGQQVTLSCSPISGHRSVSWYQQTPGQGLQFLFEYFSETQRNKGNFPGRFSGRQFSNSRSEMNVSTLELGDSALYLCASSLDETGGFSGTKFFGPGTRLTVL.

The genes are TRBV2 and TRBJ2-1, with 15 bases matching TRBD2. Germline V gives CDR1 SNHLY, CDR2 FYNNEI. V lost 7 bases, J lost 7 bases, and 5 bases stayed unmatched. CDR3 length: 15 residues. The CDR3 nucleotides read TGTGCCAGCAAGCGGACTAGCGGGGGGGCTAATGAGCAGTTCTTC. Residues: CASKRTSGGANEQFF.

The CDR3 DNA is TGTGCCAGCAAGGAGGGGCCAACTAAGGATCAGCCCCAGCATTTT. It encodes CASKEGPTKDQPQHF. This sequence joins TRBV2 and TRBJ1-5; TRBD1 is a possible D gene (5 bases). The CDR3 spans 15 residues. The germline gives CDR1 SNHLY, CDR2 FYNNEI. Trimming left V 7 bases short and J 5 bases short, with 18 bases between.

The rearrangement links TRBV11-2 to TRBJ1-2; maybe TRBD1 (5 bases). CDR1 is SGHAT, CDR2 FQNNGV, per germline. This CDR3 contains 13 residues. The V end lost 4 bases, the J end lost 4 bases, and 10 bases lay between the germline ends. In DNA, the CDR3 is TGTGCCAGCAGCTCACGGGGGGGCTATGGCTACACCTTC. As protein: CASSSRGGYGYTF.

The DNA of the CDR3 is TGTGCCAGCAGTTTAAGAAGGGGGTATGGCTACACCTTC. Amino acid sequence: CASSLRRGYGYTF. The genes are TRBV27 and TRBJ1-2; a possible D gene is TRBD1 (6 bases). The V and J ends lost 2 bases and 5 bases respectively, with 9 bases between them. This CDR3 spans 13 amino acids. Germline CDR1 is MNHEY and CDR2 is SMNVEV (reference sequence).

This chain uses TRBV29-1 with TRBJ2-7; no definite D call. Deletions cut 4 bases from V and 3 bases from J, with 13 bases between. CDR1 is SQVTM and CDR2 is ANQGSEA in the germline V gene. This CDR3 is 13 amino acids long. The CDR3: CSVATRVSYEQYF. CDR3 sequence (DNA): TGCAGCGTTGCCACCCGGGTCAGCTACGAGCAGTACTTC.

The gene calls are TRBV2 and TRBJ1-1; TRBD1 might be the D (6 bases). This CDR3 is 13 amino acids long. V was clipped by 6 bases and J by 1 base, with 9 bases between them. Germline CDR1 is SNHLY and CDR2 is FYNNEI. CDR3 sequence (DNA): TGTGCCAGCAGCAGGGACACGAACACTGAAGCTTTCTTT. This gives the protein CASSRDTNTEAFF.

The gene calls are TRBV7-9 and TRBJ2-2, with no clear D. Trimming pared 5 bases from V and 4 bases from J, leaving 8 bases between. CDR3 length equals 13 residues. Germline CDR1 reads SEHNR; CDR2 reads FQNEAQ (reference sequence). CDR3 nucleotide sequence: TGTGCCAGCAGCCCCTTATTCACCGGGGAGCTGTTTTTT. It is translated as CASSPLFTGELFF.

CDR3 protein: CAILTPGLAGGRSTSETQYF. CDR3 DNA sequence: TGTGCCATATTAACCCCGGGACTAGCGGGAGGCAGGAGTACGTCGGAGACCCAGTACTTC. This sequence joins TRBV28 and TRBJ2-5; 15 nucleotides agree with TRBD2. Looked up from germline, CDR1 is MDHEN and CDR2 is SYDVKM. The J segment lost 5 bases and the V segment lost 10 bases, leaving 23 bases of the junction unmatched. There are 20 residues in the CDR3.